The subject of this entry is one TCR beta chain. What it binds is unknown. Histologic diagnosis was independently verified by two lung pathologists. The repertoire was sequenced with immunoSEQ multiplex PCR; TCRdb's copy has only in-frame clones and lacks some. Of some 6,100 clones listed, about 82% are singletons. The source of the sample is a study of immune evolution from preneoplasia to lung adenocarcinoma. Study observations and caveats: Later-stage lesions appeared to have more T cells, more diversity, less clonality. From normal lung to invasive adenocarcinoma, top clone frequencies appeared to decrease.

V lost 4 bases and J 4 bases, leaving 8 bases between the germline ends. This CDR3 contains 13 residues. CDR1 is SGHRS and CDR2 is YFSETQ in the germline V gene. Sequences were obtained from FFPE adjacent normal lung tissue. The rearrangement uses TRBV5-1 and TRBJ2-2, with TRBD2 as a possible D gene (6 bases). The TCR originated in a donor aged 70 or older with lung adenocarcinoma. The CDR3 is CASSRGSTGELFF. The DNA of the CDR3 is TGCGCCAGCAGCCGGGGGTCCACCGGGGAGCTGTTTTTT.